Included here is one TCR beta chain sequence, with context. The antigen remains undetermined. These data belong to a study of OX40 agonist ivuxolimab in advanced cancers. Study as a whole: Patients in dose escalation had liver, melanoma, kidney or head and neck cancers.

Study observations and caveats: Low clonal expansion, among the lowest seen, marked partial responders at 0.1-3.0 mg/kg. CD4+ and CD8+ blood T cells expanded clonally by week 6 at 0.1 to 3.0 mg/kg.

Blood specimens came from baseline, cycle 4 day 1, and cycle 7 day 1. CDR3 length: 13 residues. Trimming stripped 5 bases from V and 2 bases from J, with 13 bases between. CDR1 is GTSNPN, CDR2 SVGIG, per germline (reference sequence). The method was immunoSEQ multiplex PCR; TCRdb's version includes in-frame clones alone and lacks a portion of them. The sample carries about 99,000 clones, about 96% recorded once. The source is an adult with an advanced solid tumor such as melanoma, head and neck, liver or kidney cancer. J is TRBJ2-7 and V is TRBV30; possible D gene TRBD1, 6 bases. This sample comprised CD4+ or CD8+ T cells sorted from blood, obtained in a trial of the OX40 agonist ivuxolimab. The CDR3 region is CAWADRLPYEQYF. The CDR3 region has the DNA TGTGCCTGGGCCGACAGGTTACCCTACGAGCAGTACTTC.